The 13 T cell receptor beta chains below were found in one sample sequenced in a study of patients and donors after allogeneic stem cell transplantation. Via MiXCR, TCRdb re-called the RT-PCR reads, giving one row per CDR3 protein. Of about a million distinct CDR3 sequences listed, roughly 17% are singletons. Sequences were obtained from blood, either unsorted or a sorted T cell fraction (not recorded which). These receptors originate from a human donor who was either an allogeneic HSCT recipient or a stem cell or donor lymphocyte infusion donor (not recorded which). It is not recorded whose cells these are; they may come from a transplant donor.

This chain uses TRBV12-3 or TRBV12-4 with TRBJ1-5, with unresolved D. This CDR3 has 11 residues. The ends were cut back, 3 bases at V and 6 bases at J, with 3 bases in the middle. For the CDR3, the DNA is TGTGCCAGCAGTTTCCCTCAGCCCCAGCATTTT. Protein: CASSFPQPQHF.

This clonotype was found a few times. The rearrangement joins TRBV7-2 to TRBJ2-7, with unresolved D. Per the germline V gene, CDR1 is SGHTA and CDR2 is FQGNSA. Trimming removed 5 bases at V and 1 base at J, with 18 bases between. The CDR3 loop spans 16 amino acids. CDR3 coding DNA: TGTGCCAGCAGCACTATGGGTAGCAAAAGATCCTACGAGCAGTACTTC. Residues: CASSTMGSKRSYEQYF.

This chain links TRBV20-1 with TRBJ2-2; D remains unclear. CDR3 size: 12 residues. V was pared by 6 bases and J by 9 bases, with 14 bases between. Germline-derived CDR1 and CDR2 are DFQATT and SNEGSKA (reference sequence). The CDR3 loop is CSAYALSRELFF. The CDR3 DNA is TGCAGTGCCTATGCACTCAGTCGGGAGCTGTTTTTT.

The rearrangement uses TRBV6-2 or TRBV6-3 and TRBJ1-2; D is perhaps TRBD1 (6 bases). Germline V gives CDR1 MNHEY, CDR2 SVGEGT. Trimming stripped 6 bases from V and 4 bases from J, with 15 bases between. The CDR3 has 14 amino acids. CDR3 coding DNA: TGTGCCAGCAGCCGGGACACCCGGAGCTATGGCTACACCTTC. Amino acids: CASSRDTRSYGYTF.

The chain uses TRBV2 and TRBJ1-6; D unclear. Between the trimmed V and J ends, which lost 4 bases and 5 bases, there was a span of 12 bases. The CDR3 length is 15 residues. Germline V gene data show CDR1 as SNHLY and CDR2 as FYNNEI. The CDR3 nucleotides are TGTGCCAGCAGTGTCCAGAGGGTTCATAATTCACCCCTCCACTTT. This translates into CASSVQRVHNSPLHF.

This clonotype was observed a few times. CDR3 in amino acids: CASSSHRDEQFF. In DNA form, the CDR3 reads TGTGCCAGCAGCTCGCACCGGGATGAGCAGTTCTTC. The V call is TRBV7-9, the J call TRBJ2-1, with D hard to call. The ends were cut back, 4 bases at V and 8 bases at J, with 9 bases in the middle. Germline V gene data show CDR1 as SEHNR and CDR2 as FQNEAQ (reference sequence). This CDR3 is 12 amino acids long.

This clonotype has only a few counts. The CDR3 sequence: CASSKRESGANVLTF. The CDR3 nucleotides are TGTGCCAGCAGCAAAAGAGAGAGTGGGGCCAACGTCCTGACTTTC. The genes are TRBV12-3 or TRBV12-4 and TRBJ2-6; D is undetermined. There are 15 residues in the CDR3. Trimming removed 6 bases at V and 3 bases at J, with 12 bases between.

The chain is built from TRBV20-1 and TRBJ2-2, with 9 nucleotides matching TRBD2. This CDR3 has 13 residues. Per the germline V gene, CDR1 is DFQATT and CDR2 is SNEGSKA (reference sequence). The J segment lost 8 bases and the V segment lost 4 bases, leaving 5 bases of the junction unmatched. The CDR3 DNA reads TGCAGTGCTAAGGCGGGAGGGACTGGGGAGCTGTTTTTT. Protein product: CSAKAGGTGELFF.

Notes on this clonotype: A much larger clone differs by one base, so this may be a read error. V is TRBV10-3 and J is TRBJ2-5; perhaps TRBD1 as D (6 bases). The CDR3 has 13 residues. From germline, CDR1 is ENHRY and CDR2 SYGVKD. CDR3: CAIRPGEQDTQYF. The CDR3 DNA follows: TGTGCCATCAGACCAGGGGAGCAAGACACCCAGTACTTC.

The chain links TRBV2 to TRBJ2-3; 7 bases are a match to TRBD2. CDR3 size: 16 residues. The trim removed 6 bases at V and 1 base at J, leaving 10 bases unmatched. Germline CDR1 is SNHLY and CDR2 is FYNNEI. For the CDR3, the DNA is TGTGCCAGCAGGAGCAGGCCGAGCGGGGGCACAGATACGCAGTATTTT. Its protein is CASRSRPSGGTDTQYF.

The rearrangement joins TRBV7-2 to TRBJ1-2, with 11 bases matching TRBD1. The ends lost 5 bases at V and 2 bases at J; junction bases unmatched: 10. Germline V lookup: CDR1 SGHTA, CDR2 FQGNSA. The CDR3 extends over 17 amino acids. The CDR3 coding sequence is TGTGCCAGCAGCCTCCCCGGGACAGGGGGTTTCAACTATGGCTACACCTTC. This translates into CASSLPGTGGFNYGYTF.

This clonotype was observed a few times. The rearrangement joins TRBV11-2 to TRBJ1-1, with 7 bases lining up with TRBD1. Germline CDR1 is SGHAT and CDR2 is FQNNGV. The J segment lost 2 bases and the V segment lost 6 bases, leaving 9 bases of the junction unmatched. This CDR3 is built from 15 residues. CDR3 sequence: CASRSNRGHNTEAFF. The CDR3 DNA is TGTGCCAGCAGATCGAACAGGGGACACAACACTGAAGCTTTCTTT. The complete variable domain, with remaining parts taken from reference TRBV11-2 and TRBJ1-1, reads EAGVAQSPRYKIIEKRQSVAFWCNPISGHATLYWYQQILGQGPKLLIQFQNNGVVDDSQLPKDRFSAERLKGVDSTLKIQPAKLEDSAVYLCASRSNRGHNTEAFFGQGTRLTVV.

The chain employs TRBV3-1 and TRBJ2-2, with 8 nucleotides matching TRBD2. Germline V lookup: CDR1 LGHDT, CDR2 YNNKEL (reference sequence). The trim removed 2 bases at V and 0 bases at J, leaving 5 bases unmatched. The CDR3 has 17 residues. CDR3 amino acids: CASSQPGTRSNTGELFF. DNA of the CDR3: TGTGCCAGCAGCCAACCCGGGACTAGATCGAACACCGGGGAGCTGTTTTTT.